The T cell receptor (beta chain) under discussion was sequenced for a study of cytomegalovirus exposure and HLA in healthy donors. This CDR3 is built from 14 residues. Trimming removed 4 bases from V and 1 base from J, with 13 bases in between. Germline V lookup: CDR1 SQVTM, CDR2 ANQGSEA. Produced via immunoSEQ multiplex PCR; TCRdb's table is partial and in-frame only. In the table there are roughly 230,000 clones, 80% to 95% of which are singletons. The sequenced sample consisted of PBMCs. This sequence joins TRBV29-1 and TRBJ1-2, with D uncertain. This TCR derives from a woman aged 25 to 39 in good health and CMV-seronegative. The CDR3 sequence is CSVGTAFDNYGYTF. The CDR3 nucleotides read TGCAGCGTTGGGACCGCTTTTGATAACTATGGCTACACCTTC.